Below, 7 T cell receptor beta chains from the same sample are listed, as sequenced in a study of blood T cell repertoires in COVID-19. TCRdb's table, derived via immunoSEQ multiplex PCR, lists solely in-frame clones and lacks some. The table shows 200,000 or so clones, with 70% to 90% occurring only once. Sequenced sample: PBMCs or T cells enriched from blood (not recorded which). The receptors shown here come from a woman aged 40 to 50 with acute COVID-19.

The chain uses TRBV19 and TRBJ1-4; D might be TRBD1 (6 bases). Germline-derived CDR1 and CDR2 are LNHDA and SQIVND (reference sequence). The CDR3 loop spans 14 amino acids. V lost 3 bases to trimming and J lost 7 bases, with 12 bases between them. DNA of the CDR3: TGTGCCAGTAGTATCCCAGGGGCAGCTGAAAAACTGTTTTTT. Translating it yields CASSIPGAAEKLFF.

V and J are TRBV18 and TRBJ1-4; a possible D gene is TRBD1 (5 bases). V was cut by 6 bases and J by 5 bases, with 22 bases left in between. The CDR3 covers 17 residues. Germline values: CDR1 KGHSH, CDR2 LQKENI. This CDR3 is CASSPSIFGGSNEKLFF. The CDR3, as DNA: TGTGCCAGCTCCCCCTCTATATTCGGGGGATCCAATGAAAAACTGTTTTTT.

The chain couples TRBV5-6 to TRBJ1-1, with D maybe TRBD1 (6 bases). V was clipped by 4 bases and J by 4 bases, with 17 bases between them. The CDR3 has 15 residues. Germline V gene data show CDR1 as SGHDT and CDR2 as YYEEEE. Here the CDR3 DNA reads TGTGCCAGCAGCCGCCAAGGGGGGGCGCGCACTGAAGCTTTCTTT. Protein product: CASSRQGGARTEAFF.

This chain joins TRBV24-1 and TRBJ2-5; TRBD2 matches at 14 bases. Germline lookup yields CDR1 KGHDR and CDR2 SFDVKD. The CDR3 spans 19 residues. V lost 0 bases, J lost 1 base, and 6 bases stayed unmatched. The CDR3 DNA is TGTGCCACCAGTGATTTGCCCGGACTAGCGGGGGGCCGCCAAGAGACCCAGTACTTC. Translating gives CATSDLPGLAGGRQETQYF.

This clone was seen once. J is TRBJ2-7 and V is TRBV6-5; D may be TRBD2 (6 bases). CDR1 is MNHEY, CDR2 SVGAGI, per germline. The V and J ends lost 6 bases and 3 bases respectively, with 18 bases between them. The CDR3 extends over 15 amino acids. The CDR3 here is CASRPGSGSGYEQYF. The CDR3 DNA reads TGTGCCAGCAGACCCGGGTCCGGGAGCGGCTACGAGCAGTACTTC.

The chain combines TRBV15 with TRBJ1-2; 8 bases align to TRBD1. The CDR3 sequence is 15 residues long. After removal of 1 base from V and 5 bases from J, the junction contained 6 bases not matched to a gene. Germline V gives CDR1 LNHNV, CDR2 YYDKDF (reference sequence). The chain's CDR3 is CATSRVSGGYYGYTF. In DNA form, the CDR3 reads TGTGCCACCAGCAGAGTCTCAGGGGGCTATTATGGCTACACCTTC.

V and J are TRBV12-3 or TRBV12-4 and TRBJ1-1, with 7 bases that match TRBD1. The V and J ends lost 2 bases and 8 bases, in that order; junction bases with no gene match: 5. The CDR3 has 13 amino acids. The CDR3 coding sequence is TGTGCCAGCAGTTTACAGGGGGGATTGGAAGCTTTCTTT. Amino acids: CASSLQGGLEAFF.